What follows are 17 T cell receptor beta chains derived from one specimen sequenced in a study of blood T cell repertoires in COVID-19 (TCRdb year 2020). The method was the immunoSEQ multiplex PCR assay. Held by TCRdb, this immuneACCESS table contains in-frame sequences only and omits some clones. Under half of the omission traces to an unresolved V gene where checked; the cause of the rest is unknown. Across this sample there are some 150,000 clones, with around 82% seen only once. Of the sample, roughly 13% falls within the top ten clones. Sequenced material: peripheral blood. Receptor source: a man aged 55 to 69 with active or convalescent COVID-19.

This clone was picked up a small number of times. CDR3 loop: CASFRGREEKLFF. CDR3 nucleotide sequence: TGTGCCAGCTTCAGGGGGCGAGAGGAAAAACTGTTTTTT. V gene TRBV18 combines with J gene TRBJ1-4; 8 nucleotides agree with TRBD1. The CDR3 loop spans 13 amino acids. Trimming took 7 bases from V and 8 from J; bases not matched to a gene: 6. Germline V gives CDR1 KGHSH, CDR2 LQKENI.

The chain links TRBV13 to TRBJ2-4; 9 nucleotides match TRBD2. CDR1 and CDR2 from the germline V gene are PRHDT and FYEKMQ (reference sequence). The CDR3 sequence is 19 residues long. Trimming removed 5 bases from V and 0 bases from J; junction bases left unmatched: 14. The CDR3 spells CASSPLVAGADLAKNIQYF. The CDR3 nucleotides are TGTGCCAGCAGCCCCTTGGTAGCGGGAGCGGATCTAGCCAAAAACATTCAGTACTTC.

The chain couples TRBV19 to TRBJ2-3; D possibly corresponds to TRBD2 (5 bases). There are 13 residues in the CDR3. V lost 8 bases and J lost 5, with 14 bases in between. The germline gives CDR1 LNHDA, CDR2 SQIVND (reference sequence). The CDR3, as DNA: TGTGCCAGTCGGGTCGGGATGGGAGATACGCAGTATTTT. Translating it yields CASRVGMGDTQYF.

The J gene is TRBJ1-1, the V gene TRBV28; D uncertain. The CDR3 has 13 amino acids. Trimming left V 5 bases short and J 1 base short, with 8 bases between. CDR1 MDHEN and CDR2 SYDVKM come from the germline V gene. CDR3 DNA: TGTGCCAGCAGTCCTCGTCGGAACACTGAAGCTTTCTTT. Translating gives CASSPRRNTEAFF. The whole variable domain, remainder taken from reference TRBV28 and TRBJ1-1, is DVKVTQSSRYLVKRTGEKVFLECVQDMDHENMFWYRQDPGLGLRLIYFSYDVKMKEKGDIPEGYSVSREKKERFSLILESASTNQTSMYLCASSPRRNTEAFFGQGTRLTVV.

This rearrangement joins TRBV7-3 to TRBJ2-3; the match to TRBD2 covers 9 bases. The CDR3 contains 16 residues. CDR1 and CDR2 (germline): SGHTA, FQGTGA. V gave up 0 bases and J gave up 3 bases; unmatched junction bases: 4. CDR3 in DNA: TGTGCCAGCAGCTTAACTGGGGCGGGAGGGACAGATACGCAGTATTTT. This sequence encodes CASSLTGAGGTDTQYF.

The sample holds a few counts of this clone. For the CDR3, the DNA is TGTGCCAGCAGTTTAAAAGGGACAGGGGACCAGCCCCAGCATTTT. This encodes CASSLKGTGDQPQHF. The chain couples TRBV27 to TRBJ1-5; 10 nucleotides match TRBD1. CDR1 and CDR2 from the germline V gene are MNHEY and SMNVEV (reference sequence). This CDR3 spans 15 amino acids. V shed 2 bases, J shed 7 bases, and the junction held 5 bases outside the gene matches.

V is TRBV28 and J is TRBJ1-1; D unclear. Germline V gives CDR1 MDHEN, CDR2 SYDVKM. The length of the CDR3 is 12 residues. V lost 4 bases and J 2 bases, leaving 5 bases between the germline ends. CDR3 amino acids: CASSSVNTEAFF. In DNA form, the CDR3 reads TGTGCCAGCAGTTCAGTAAACACTGAAGCTTTCTTT.

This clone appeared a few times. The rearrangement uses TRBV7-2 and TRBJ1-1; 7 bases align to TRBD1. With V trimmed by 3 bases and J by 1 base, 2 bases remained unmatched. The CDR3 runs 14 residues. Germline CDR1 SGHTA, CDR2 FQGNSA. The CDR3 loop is CASSFGTANTEAFF. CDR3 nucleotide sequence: TGTGCCAGCAGCTTCGGGACAGCGAACACTGAAGCTTTCTTT. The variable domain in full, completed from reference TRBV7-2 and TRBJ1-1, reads GAGVSQSPSNKVTEKGKDVELRCDPISGHTALYWYRQSLGQGLEFLIYFQGNSAPDKSGLPSDRFSAERTGGSVSTLTIQRTQQEDSAVYLCASSFGTANTEAFFGQGTRLTVV.

The CDR3 DNA reads TGTGCCAGCAGCTTAGCGCTGCTAGCGGGGGAGAACACCGGGGAGCTGTTTTTT. Amino acids: CASSLALLAGENTGELFF. The chain is built from TRBV7-2 and TRBJ2-2; the match to TRBD2 covers 10 bases. Trimming at V came to 0 bases and at J to 1 base, leaving 5 bases not matched to a gene. The CDR3 runs 18 residues. CDR1 and CDR2 (germline): SGHTA, FQGNSA.

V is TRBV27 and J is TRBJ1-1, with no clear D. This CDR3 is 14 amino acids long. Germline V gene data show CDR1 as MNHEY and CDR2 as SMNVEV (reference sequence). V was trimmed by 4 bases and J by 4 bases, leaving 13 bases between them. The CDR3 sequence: CASSSITQFTEAFF. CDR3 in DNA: TGTGCCAGCAGTTCGATCACACAGTTCACTGAAGCTTTCTTT.

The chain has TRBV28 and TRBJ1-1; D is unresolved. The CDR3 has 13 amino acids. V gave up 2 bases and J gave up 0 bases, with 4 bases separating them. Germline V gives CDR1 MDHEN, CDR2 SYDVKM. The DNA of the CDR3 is TGTGCCAGCAGTTTAGTAATGAACACTGAAGCTTTCTTT. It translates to CASSLVMNTEAFF.

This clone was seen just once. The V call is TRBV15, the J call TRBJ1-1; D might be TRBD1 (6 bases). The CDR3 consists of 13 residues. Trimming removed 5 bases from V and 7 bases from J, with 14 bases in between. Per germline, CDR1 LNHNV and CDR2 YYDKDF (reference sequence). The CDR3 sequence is CATSFIRTVEAFF. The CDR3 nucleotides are TGTGCCACCAGCTTCATTAGGACAGTTGAAGCTTTCTTT.

The CDR3 nucleotides are TGTGCCAGCAGCTTAGCGGGAATCTCCTACAATGAGCAGTTCTTC. Translation gives CASSLAGISYNEQFF. V is TRBV7-3 and J is TRBJ2-1; D might be TRBD2 (6 bases). Looked up from germline, CDR1 is SGHTA and CDR2 is FQGTGA. The CDR3 runs to 15 residues. Trimming shortened V by 2 bases and J by 0 bases, and 8 bases separated the two germline ends.

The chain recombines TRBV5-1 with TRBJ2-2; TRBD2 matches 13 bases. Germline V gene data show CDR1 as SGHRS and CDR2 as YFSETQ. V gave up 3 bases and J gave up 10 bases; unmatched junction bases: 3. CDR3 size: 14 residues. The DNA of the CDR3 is TGCGCCAGCAGCTCTGGGACTAGCGGGGTGGAGCTGTTTTTT. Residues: CASSSGTSGVELFF.

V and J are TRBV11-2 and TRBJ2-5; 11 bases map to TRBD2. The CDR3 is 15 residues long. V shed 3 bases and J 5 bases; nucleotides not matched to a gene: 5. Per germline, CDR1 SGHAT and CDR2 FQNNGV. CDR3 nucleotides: TGTGCCAGCAGCTTTGCTAGCGGGGGGTCGGAGACCCAGTACTTC. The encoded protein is CASSFASGGSETQYF.

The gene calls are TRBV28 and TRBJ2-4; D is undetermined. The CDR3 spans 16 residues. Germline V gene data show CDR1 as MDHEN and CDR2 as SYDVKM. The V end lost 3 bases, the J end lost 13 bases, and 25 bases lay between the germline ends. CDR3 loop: CASSFPPPLSGAPQYF. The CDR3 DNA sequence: TGTGCCAGCAGTTTTCCCCCCCCACTCTCCGGAGCACCCCAGTACTTC.

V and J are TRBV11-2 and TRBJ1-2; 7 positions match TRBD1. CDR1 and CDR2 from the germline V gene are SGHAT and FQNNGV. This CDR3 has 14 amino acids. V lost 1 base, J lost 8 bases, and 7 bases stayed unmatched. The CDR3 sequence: CASSLAETGRGYTF. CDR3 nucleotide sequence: TGTGCCAGCAGCTTAGCTGAGACAGGGCGCGGCTACACCTTC.